Here is one T cell receptor beta chain with its context. Its antigen is unknown. This record comes from a study of blood T cells in healthy people across ages. Study results and caveats: Underestimates were what the diversity estimates from one million T cells were considered to be.

Every sample yielded at least 7 million isolated PBMCs. Extractions gave at least 5 micrograms of total RNA per sample. PCR was performed a second time for about 7 to 12 cycles using a sample-barcoded 5' primer and a J-beta primer mix. A single record per CDR3 protein comes from TCRdb applying MiXCR to the 5' RACE reads. The table lists about 1.4 million distinct CDR3 sequences, roughly 64% of them singletons. Losses at the gene ends were 4 bases for V and 1 base for J; bases not matched to a gene: 12. From germline, CDR1 is SQVTM and CDR2 ANQGSEA. The CDR3 runs to 18 residues. This TCR derives from a man aged 18 to 29 in good health. This chain uses TRBV29-1 with TRBJ2-1; 11 nucleotides agree with TRBD2. The sequencing sample was made of blood. DNA for the CDR3: TGCAGCGTTGGATTTAGGCTAGCGGGGGGCGGGTCCTACAATGAGCAGTTCTTC. This gives the protein CSVGFRLAGGGSYNEQFF.